One and the same sample provided the 20 T cell receptor beta chains below, sequenced in a study of tumor-infiltrating lymphocytes in primary liver carcinoma (dated by TCRdb to about 2017). Blood RNA was extracted from unsorted whole blood with TRIzol reagent; germline DNA came from the DNeasy Blood & Tissue kit. The sequencing machine was an Illumina HiSeq 2500. TCRbeta-specific cDNA was reverse-transcribed from around 0.45 ug total RNA using a constant-region primer and ProtoScript II reverse transcriptase. Three nested multiplex PCR rounds, following a slightly modified ARM-PCR procedure, were used to build the TCRbeta libraries. Each of the first two PCR rounds ran for about 10 cycles using multiplex TRBV1-TRBV30 forward primers together with a Cbeta reverse primer. The raw public data were reprocessed by TCRdb itself: fastp quality trimming at Q25, MiXCR clonotype calling, in-frame beta chains only. Entries that share a CDR3 protein sequence are merged under the most common genes and DNA. For this sample there are 310,000 or so distinct CDR3 sequences; about 65% appear just once. The leading ten clones occupy 6.5% of the sample.

Sequencing was performed on peripheral blood. Receptor source: a man aged 35 to 55 with primary liver carcinoma and hepatitis B virus infection.

On this clonotype itself: Compared with germline, one end of the junction differs, possibly owing to a read error. The J gene is TRBJ2-5, the V gene TRBV28; TRBD2 might be the D (5 bases). Looked up from germline, CDR1 is MDHEN and CDR2 is SYDVKM. CDR3 length equals 14 residues. The CDR3 reads CASTGLAYQEAQYF. CDR3 bases: TGTGCCAGCACCGGACTGGCGTACCAAGAGGCCCAGTACTTC.

For this clonotype: Compared with germline, one end of the junction differs, possibly owing to a read error. CDR3: CTSSLIAGGHEQYF. In DNA form, the CDR3 reads TGTACCAGCAGCTTGATAGCGGGAGGACACGAGCAGTATTTC. The V gene is TRBV11-2, the J gene TRBJ2-7, with 10 bases identical to TRBD2. Per the germline V gene, CDR1 is SGHAT and CDR2 is FQNNGV. The CDR3 extends over 14 amino acids.

In its sample, this clonotype was seen many times. This rearrangement joins TRBV6-5 to TRBJ1-6; tentative D call: TRBD1 (5 bases). The CDR3 is 14 residues long. V lost 7 bases, J lost 6 bases, and 13 bases lay in between. CDR1 and CDR2 from the germline V gene are MNHEY and SVGAGI. CDR3 DNA sequence: TGTGCCAGCACCGGGGGAGGTCTTAATTCACCCCTCCACTTT. It encodes CASTGGGLNSPLHF.

The chain links TRBV6-6 to TRBJ2-5; 10 bases match TRBD2. V dropped 7 bases and J dropped 3; count of bases not matched to a gene: 8. This CDR3 region has 15 residues. CDR1 MNHNY and CDR2 SVGAGI come from the germline V gene (reference sequence). The CDR3 nucleotides are TGTGCCAGCAAGAAACTAGCGGGAAAGGAAGAGACCCAGTACTTC. Translating it yields CASKKLAGKEETQYF.

On this clonotype: This sequence may be a read error, since a much larger clone differs from it by one base. The rearrangement joins TRBV29-1 to TRBJ2-7; D is unresolved. CDR3 size: 13 residues. In germline, CDR1 is SQVTM, CDR2 ANQGSEA. The CDR3 sequence: CSVLGASQVERYF. The CDR3 region has the DNA TGCAGCGTTCTGGGCGCTAGTCAGGTCGAGCGGTACTTC.

To note about this clonotype: A read error may produce the germline difference seen at one junction end. This chain connects TRBV11-2 to TRBJ2-2; D unresolved. The CDR3 sequence is 17 residues long. In germline, CDR1 is SGHAT, CDR2 FQNNGV. CDR3 sequence (DNA): TGTGCCAGCAGCTCCTATACGACACCCACGAACGCCGGTGAGCTGTTTTTT. Protein: CASSSYTTPTNAGELFF.

The rearrangement links TRBV4-2 to TRBJ2-5; 10 nucleotides align to TRBD2. CDR1 and CDR2 from the germline V gene are LGHNA and YNFKEQ. The CDR3 is 18 residues long. V lost 4 bases and J lost 1; bases outside the gene matches: 12. The CDR3 DNA sequence: TGTGCCAGCAGCCGAGCACTAGCGGGATCGATACGCCAAGAGACCCAGTACTTC. Translating gives CASSRALAGSIRQETQYF.

The CDR3 spells CASSEAGTGARGLFF. As DNA, the CDR3 is TGCGCCAGCAGTGAGGCGGGGACAGGGGCCAGGGGGCTGTTTTTT. This chain uses TRBV10-1 with TRBJ2-2; 10 bases align to TRBD1. V lost 2 bases, J lost 13 bases, and 10 bases stayed unmatched. Looked up from germline, CDR1 is WNHNN and CDR2 is SYGVQD (reference sequence). The CDR3 has 15 amino acids.

As for this clonotype: Since a much larger clone is just one base distant, this may be a read error. The V call is TRBV4-1, the J call TRBJ2-3; tentatively, D is TRBD1 or TRBD2 (6 bases each). This CDR3 has 15 residues. Germline assignment: CDR1 MGHRA and CDR2 YSYEKL. Trimming cost V 6 bases and J 7 bases, with 20 bases left between them. CDR3 residues: CASSYGGDRGYTQYF. DNA for the CDR3: TGCGCCAGCAGTTACGGGGGAGATAGGGGGTATACGCAGTATTTT.

The CDR3 DNA follows: TGTGCCAGCAGTTACGTGGCTGGCACAGATACGCAGTATTTT. Protein product: CASSYVAGTDTQYF. This sequence joins TRBV6-6 and TRBJ2-3, with no clear D. Germline values: CDR1 MNHNY, CDR2 SVGAGI (reference sequence). The CDR3 loop spans 14 amino acids. V was cut by 2 bases and J by 1 base, with 7 bases left in between.

With regard to this clonotype: One end of the junction is discordant with germline, which a read error may explain. The rearrangement uses TRBV11-3 and TRBJ2-1; possibly TRBD2 for D (5 bases). Germline V gene sequence: CDR1 SGHNT, CDR2 YENEEA. This CDR3 comprises 12 residues. This chain's CDR3 is CASSWTDNERFF. DNA of the CDR3: TGTGCCAGCAGCTGGACTGACAATGAGCGGTTCTTC.

As regards this clonotype: A read error is possible here, since a much larger clone lies one base away. The J gene is TRBJ2-1, the V gene TRBV6-2 or TRBV6-3; possibly TRBD1 for D (7 bases). The CDR3 extends over 17 amino acids. V was cut by 0 bases and J by 8 bases, with 20 bases left in between. Germline CDR1 is MNHEY and CDR2 is SVGEGT. The CDR3 loop reads CASSYSRGRGAADEQFF. Here the CDR3 DNA reads TGTGCCAGCAGTTACTCGAGGGGCAGGGGGGCCGCCGATGAGCAGTTCTTC.

This clonotype was counted only a few times. A read error may be the cause here, since a much bigger clone is one base away. V gene TRBV29-1 combines with J gene TRBJ2-3, with TRBD2 matching 11 bases. CDR3 length: 14 amino acids. Germline CDR1 and CDR2: SQVTM and ANQGSEA. After removal of 8 bases from V and 2 bases from J, the junction contained 6 bases not matched to a gene. CDR3 in DNA: TGCAGCTCTGGGACTAGCGGTAACACAGATACGCAGTATTTT. Its translation: CSSGTSGNTDTQYF.

As regards this clonotype: A much larger clone is a single base away; this may be a read error. This sequence joins TRBV6-2 or TRBV6-3 and TRBJ2-7, with 7 positions matching TRBD2. The germline V gene has CDR1 MNHEY and CDR2 SVGEGT. This CDR3 region has 16 residues. CDR3 nucleotides: TGTGCCAGCATCCATTCCCTCGGACTAGACCCCTACGGGCAGTACTTC. It encodes CASIHSLGLDPYGQYF.

Comments on this clonotype: A junction boundary mismatches the germline segment, possibly from a read error. This chain uses TRBV29-1 with TRBJ1-1; 8 nucleotides match TRBD1. The CDR3 has 15 residues. Per the germline V gene, CDR1 is SQVTM and CDR2 is ANQGSEA. CDR3 DNA: TGCATCGTTGCAGGGGGCTGGGGGATGAACACTGAAGCTTTCTTT. Translated: CIVAGGWGMNTEAFF.

The chain's CDR3 is CAWSAMDSIYGYTF. In DNA, the CDR3 is TGTGCCTGGAGTGCAATGGACAGCATCTATGGCTACACCTTC. V usage is TRBV30 and J usage is TRBJ1-2, with D possibly being TRBD1 (6 bases). The CDR3 has 14 residues. The germline V gene encodes CDR1 GTSNPN and CDR2 SVGIG (reference sequence). V gave up 1 base and J gave up 4 bases, with 13 bases separating them. The variable domain in full, completed from reference TRBV30 and TRBJ1-2, reads SQTIHQWPATLVQPVGSPLSLECTVEGTSNPNLYWYRQAAGRGLQLLFYSVGIGQISSEVPQNLSASRPQDRQFILSSKKLLLSDSGFYLCAWSAMDSIYGYTFGSGTRLTVV.

This chain joins TRBV6-5 and TRBJ2-3; weak D call: TRBD2 (5 bases). Per germline, CDR1 MNHEY and CDR2 SVGAGI. The CDR3 contains 13 residues. Here the CDR3 DNA reads TGTGTAAGCAGTCGGACTAGCACAGATACGCAGTATTTT. Encoded protein: CVSSRTSTDTQYF.

Comment on this clonotype: A much larger clone is a single base away; this may be a read error. V and J are TRBV4-1 and TRBJ1-1, with D unresolved. The CDR3 covers 15 residues. Per the germline V gene, CDR1 is MGHRA and CDR2 is YSYEKL. The CDR3 here is CASGHLVGKDTEAFF. DNA of the CDR3: TGCGCCAGCGGCCACCTCGTGGGCAAGGACACTGAAGCTTTCTTT.

The chain joins TRBV5-4 to TRBJ2-7, with D perhaps TRBD1 (6 bases). The CDR3 is 17 amino acids. V was shortened by 4 bases and J by 2 bases, with 22 bases between the two germline ends. Germline V gives CDR1 SGHNT, CDR2 YYREEE (reference sequence). CDR3 sequence reads: CASSRDTGTYRAYEQYF. The CDR3 DNA sequence: TGTGCCAGCAGCCGGGACACGGGAACATATCGAGCCTACGAGCAGTACTTC.

For this clonotype: With a much larger clone just one base away, this may be a read error. The CDR3 end shows no conserved phenylalanine or tryptophan, and so a read error is likely. The chain employs TRBV10-3 and TRBJ1-6, with 7 bases aligning to TRBD1. Trimming removed 3 bases from V and 12 bases from J; junction bases left unmatched: 5. The CDR3 covers 13 residues. Per germline, CDR1 ENHRY and CDR2 SYGVKD. For the CDR3, the DNA is TGTGCCATCAGTGATGGAGACAGGGTACCCCTCCACATT. Encoded protein: CAISDGDRVPLHI.